A single sample is the source of the 32 T cell receptor beta chains below, sequenced in a study of blood T cell repertoires in COVID-19. The method was immunoSEQ multiplex PCR; TCRdb's version includes in-frame clones alone and lacks a portion of them. In the table there are 150,000 to 200,000 clones, roughly 79% of which are singletons. The sample taken for sequencing was peripheral blood. These TCRs come from a woman aged 40 to 50 with COVID-19, enrolled during active disease.

The V gene is TRBV12-3 or TRBV12-4, the J gene TRBJ1-5, with D hard to call. The germline V and J ends were trimmed by 3 bases and 8 bases, with 11 bases remaining between them. The length of the CDR3 is 13 residues. The CDR3 protein is CASSFGSSKPQHF. The CDR3 DNA sequence: TGTGCCAGCAGTTTCGGCAGTAGCAAGCCCCAGCATTTT.

A single count supports this clone. The chain carries TRBV6-1 and TRBJ2-1; D is possibly TRBD1 (6 bases). Deletions cut 2 bases from V and 2 bases from J, with 13 bases between. Germline CDR1 is MNHNS and CDR2 is SASEGT. The CDR3 is 16 residues long. CDR3 DNA sequence: TGTGCCAGCAGTGAATTTATTGGGGACACCTACAATGAGCAGTTCTTC. It is translated as CASSEFIGDTYNEQFF.

This clone has just one count. The rearrangement links TRBV7-3 to TRBJ1-3, with D unresolved. The CDR3 runs 12 residues. V was clipped by 3 bases and J by 4 bases, with 4 bases between them. Germline-derived CDR1 and CDR2 are SGHTA and FQGTGA. The CDR3 protein is CASSLEGNTIYF. CDR3 nucleotide sequence: TGTGCCAGCAGCTTGGAGGGAAACACCATATATTTT.

As DNA, the CDR3 is TGTGCCAGTAGTACCCAGTCACTAGCGGGTACGAACACCGGGGAGCTGTTTTTT. Encoded protein: CASSTQSLAGTNTGELFF. This chain joins TRBV19 and TRBJ2-2; 9 nucleotides line up with TRBD2. The ends lost 4 bases at V and 0 bases at J; junction bases unmatched: 9. The CDR3 loop spans 18 amino acids. Germline V gives CDR1 LNHDA, CDR2 SQIVND (reference sequence).

The chain joins TRBV19 to TRBJ2-1; D is undetermined. From germline, CDR1 is LNHDA and CDR2 SQIVND (reference sequence). The CDR3 loop spans 12 amino acids. The V gene lost 5 bases and the J gene lost 10 bases, with 12 bases spanning the gap. CDR3 loop: CASSFDPREQFF. The DNA of the CDR3 is TGTGCCAGTAGTTTTGACCCGAGGGAGCAGTTCTTC.

The V and J genes are TRBV4-2 and TRBJ2-1; TRBD2 is a possible D gene (6 bases). This CDR3 spans 17 amino acids. Germline V lookup: CDR1 LGHNA, CDR2 YNFKEQ. Trimming pared 7 bases from V and 0 bases from J, leaving 19 bases between. The CDR3 region is CASINSAGGTSYNEQFF. The CDR3 nucleotides read TGTGCCAGCATCAATTCTGCTGGCGGGACCTCCTACAATGAGCAGTTCTTC.

The chain has TRBV5-5 and TRBJ2-7; perhaps TRBD2 as D (6 bases). The germline gives CDR1 SGHKS, CDR2 YYEKEE (reference sequence). V shed 4 bases and J shed 3 bases, with 20 bases lying between them. This CDR3 spans 16 amino acids. As DNA, the CDR3 is TGTGCCAGCAGCGAAGCCCCCACTGGAGGGAGCTACGAGCAGTACTTC. Encoded protein: CASSEAPTGGSYEQYF.

This clone was counted only a few times. V and J are TRBV6-5 and TRBJ1-2, with TRBD1 matching over 7 bases. Trimming took 6 bases from V and 0 from J; bases not matched to a gene: 4. This CDR3 is built from 14 residues. The germline gives CDR1 MNHEY, CDR2 SVGAGI. The CDR3 is CASRQGRANYGYTF. In nucleotides, the CDR3 is TGTGCCAGCAGACAGGGGAGAGCTAACTATGGCTACACCTTC.

V gene TRBV5-1 combines with J gene TRBJ2-3; no clear D gene. The V and J ends lost 4 bases and 4 bases respectively, with 13 bases between them. The CDR3 length is 14 residues. Germline CDR1 SGHRS, CDR2 YFSETQ. The DNA for the CDR3 is TGCGCCAGCAGCGTGGGAATTCGGGCAGATACGCAGTATTTT. Protein product: CASSVGIRADTQYF.

This sequence joins TRBV7-8 and TRBJ1-6, with a possible D match to TRBD1 (5 bases). The germline gives CDR1 SGHVS, CDR2 FQNEAQ. The V gene lost 5 bases and the J gene lost 2 bases, with 13 bases spanning the gap. The CDR3 has 16 residues. The CDR3 region has the DNA TGTGCCAGCAGCCCAGGGTCCAGTGCCTATAATTCACCCCTCCACTTT. It is translated as CASSPGSSAYNSPLHF.

The V gene is TRBV12-3 or TRBV12-4, the J gene TRBJ1-2; D possibly corresponds to TRBD1 (5 bases). This CDR3 is built from 11 residues. V lost 2 bases, J lost 7 bases, and 5 bases lay in between. The CDR3 protein is CASSLQGGYTF. The CDR3 DNA sequence: TGTGCCAGCAGTTTACAGGGTGGCTACACCTTC.

This rearrangement joins TRBV29-1 to TRBJ2-5, with 8 bases identical to TRBD1. The germline V gene encodes CDR1 SQVTM and CDR2 ANQGSEA. This CDR3 has 14 amino acids. V shed 4 bases, J shed 4 bases, and the junction held 8 bases outside the gene matches. The CDR3 DNA reads TGCAGCGTTGGAACGGGGACAGGTCGAGAGACCCAGTACTTC. Translated: CSVGTGTGRETQYF. Combining the CDR3 with reference TRBV29-1 and TRBJ2-5 gives the whole variable domain SAVISQKPSRDICQRGTSLTIQCQVDSQVTMMFWYRQQPGQSLTLIATANQGSEATYESGFVIDKFPISRPNLTFSTLTVSNMSPEDSSIYLCSVGTGTGRETQYFGPGTRLLVL.

This chain uses TRBV7-8 with TRBJ2-5; maybe TRBD1 (6 bases). V was shortened by 5 bases and J by 7 bases, with 20 bases between the two germline ends. The CDR3 spans 15 residues. The germline CDR1 and CDR2 sequences are SGHVS and FQNEAQ. This chain's CDR3 is CASSKEGTSLRTQYF. In DNA, the CDR3 is TGTGCCAGCAGCAAAGAGGGGACATCGTTAAGGACCCAGTACTTC.

This clone showed up just a few times. J is TRBJ2-7 and V is TRBV27, with 9 bases lining up with TRBD2. The germline V gene has CDR1 MNHEY and CDR2 SMNVEV (reference sequence). The junction had 3 bases not matched to a gene; V was cut back by 6 bases and J by 3 bases. The CDR3 length is 13 residues. CDR3 sequence reads: CASRGLANYEQYF. CDR3 coding DNA: TGTGCCAGCAGGGGACTAGCAAACTACGAGCAGTACTTC.

The chain has TRBV28 and TRBJ2-5; TRBD2 matches at 7 bases. The V segment lost 5 bases and the J segment 3 bases; nucleotides outside the gene matches: 3. Germline V lookup: CDR1 MDHEN, CDR2 SYDVKM. The CDR3 runs 13 residues. The CDR3 DNA follows: TGTGCCAGCAGTCTGGGGGGGGAAGAGACCCAGTACTTC. Its protein is CASSLGGEETQYF.

This chain uses TRBV5-1 with TRBJ1-5, with 8 positions matching TRBD1. Germline lookup yields CDR1 SGHRS and CDR2 YFSETQ. V dropped 4 bases and J dropped 7; count of bases not matched to a gene: 7. This CDR3 is built from 14 residues. The CDR3 DNA reads TGCGCCAGCAGCCCGCCCGACAGGGGACAGCCCCAGCATTTT. Protein: CASSPPDRGQPQHF.

Only one count was recorded for this clone. The CDR3 DNA reads as TGTGCCAGCAGCTTGGGTATTAGTTTCTATGAGCAGTTCTTC. It specifies CASSLGISFYEQFF. The chain recombines TRBV5-5 with TRBJ2-1, with D unresolved. Trimming removed 0 bases at V and 8 bases at J, with 12 bases between. The CDR3 spans 14 residues. Per germline, CDR1 SGHKS and CDR2 YYEKEE (reference sequence).

The chain joins TRBV3-1 (or the pseudogene TRBV3-2) to TRBJ2-2, with D possibly TRBD1 on 5 matching bases. CDR1 and CDR2 from the germline V gene are LGHDT and YNNKEL (reference sequence). Deletions cut 2 bases from V and 1 base from J, with 8 bases between. The CDR3 totals 15 residues. CDR3 amino acids: CASSQFGQNTGELFF. Here the CDR3 DNA reads TGTGCCAGCAGCCAATTCGGACAGAACACCGGGGAGCTGTTTTTT.

This clone has only a few counts. The gene calls are TRBV29-1 and TRBJ2-7, with D unclear. V lost 2 bases and J 1 base, leaving 9 bases between the germline ends. Germline loops: CDR1 SQVTM, CDR2 ANQGSEA. The CDR3 is 13 amino acids. The CDR3 spells CSVESTESYEQYF. CDR3 nucleotides: TGCAGCGTTGAAAGCACAGAATCCTACGAGCAGTACTTC.

This chain joins TRBV5-6 and TRBJ2-1, with 8 positions matching TRBD1. This CDR3 is built from 14 residues. CDR1 and CDR2 from the germline V gene are SGHDT and YYEEEE. J gave up 4 bases and V 4 bases, and 4 bases lay outside the gene matches. DNA for the CDR3: TGTGCCAGCAGCAGGTGGGACAGGTACAATGAGCAGTTCTTC. Translating gives CASSRWDRYNEQFF.

This clone was counted only a few times. The rearrangement joins TRBV5-1 to TRBJ1-1, with D unclear. Germline V CDR1 and CDR2: SGHRS, YFSETQ. The V end was cut by 0 bases, the J end by 1 base, with 13 bases between. CDR3 length: 16 amino acids. The chain's CDR3 is CASSLGRILPNTEAFF. The CDR3 nucleotides are TGCGCCAGCAGCTTGGGGCGGATCCTCCCGAACACTGAAGCTTTCTTT.

V is TRBV6-5 and J is TRBJ1-1; TRBD1 might be the D (6 bases). Germline V gene sequence: CDR1 MNHEY, CDR2 SVGAGI. The V end lost 5 bases, the J end lost 7 bases, and 11 bases lay between the germline ends. The CDR3 consists of 12 residues. The CDR3 reads CASSKTGIEAFF. The CDR3 region has the DNA TGTGCCAGCAGTAAAACAGGGATTGAAGCTTTCTTT.

The chain couples TRBV12-3 or TRBV12-4 to TRBJ1-3, with TRBD1 identical over 11 bases. The ends lost 8 bases at V and 8 bases at J; junction bases unmatched: 5. CDR3 length: 13 amino acids. This CDR3 reads CASRGQGADTIYF. The CDR3 coding sequence is TGTGCCAGCCGAGGACAGGGGGCTGACACCATATATTTT.

J is TRBJ2-5 and V is TRBV5-4, with D uncertain. V dropped 9 bases and J dropped 5 bases, with 8 bases sitting between them. Germline V CDR1 and CDR2: SGHNT, YYREEE (reference sequence). CDR3 size: 10 residues. The CDR3 loop is CAIGDETQYF. CDR3 DNA: TGTGCCATCGGAGACGAGACCCAGTACTTC. Using reference TRBV5-4 and TRBJ2-5 for the parts outside the CDR3, the full variable domain is ETGVTQSPTHLIKTRGQQVTLRCSSQSGHNTVSWYQQALGQGPQFIFQYYREEENGRGNFPPRFSGLQFPNYSSELNVNALELDDSALYLCAIGDETQYFGPGTRLLVL.

This chain connects TRBV29-1 to TRBJ1-2; 10 nucleotides line up with TRBD1. The junction had 6 bases not matched to a gene; V was cut back by 4 bases and J by 4 bases. The CDR3 runs to 14 residues. The germline CDR1 and CDR2 sequences are SQVTM and ANQGSEA. CDR3 DNA: TGCAGCGTTGTGGACAGGGGGAATCGCTATGGCTACACCTTC. This translates into CSVVDRGNRYGYTF.

This clone has a single count. This chain links TRBV28 with TRBJ2-7, with a weak D call TRBD2 (5 bases). The CDR3 is 15 residues long. Trimming cost V 5 bases and J 6 bases, with 20 bases left between them. Germline CDR1 is MDHEN and CDR2 is SYDVKM. CDR3 in amino acids: CASSLPPGGQLEQYF. The CDR3 DNA follows: TGTGCCAGCAGTCTCCCACCGGGCGGGCAGCTCGAGCAGTACTTC.

The V and J genes are TRBV12-5 and TRBJ2-1; D may be TRBD1 (5 bases). The CDR3 consists of 15 residues. Trimming removed 1 base from V and 8 bases from J, with 15 bases in between. CDR1 is LGHNT and CDR2 is FRNRAP in the germline V gene. The CDR3 is CASGLGSPQGDEQFF. In DNA, the CDR3 is TGTGCTAGTGGTTTGGGGTCGCCCCAGGGCGATGAGCAGTTCTTC.

J is TRBJ1-5 and V is TRBV27; D gene uncertain. From germline, CDR1 is MNHEY and CDR2 SMNVEV (reference sequence). The CDR3 extends over 14 amino acids. V was cut by 5 bases and J by 1 base, with 9 bases left in between. The CDR3 nucleotides are TGTGCCAGCAGTCCCAGGCTCAGCAATCAGCCCCAGCATTTT. Protein sequence: CASSPRLSNQPQHF.

The chain is built from TRBV7-8 and TRBJ2-1; 10 positions agree with TRBD1. Germline assignment: CDR1 SGHVS and CDR2 FQNEAQ. CDR3 size: 21 residues. V shed 0 bases, J shed 1 base, and the junction held 15 bases outside the gene matches. CDR3 sequence (DNA): TGTGCCAGCAGCTTAGCTCGGGACAGGGGAGTCCCCCTAAGGTCCTACAATGAGCAGTTCTTC. This codes for CASSLARDRGVPLRSYNEQFF.

This clone has only one observation. The chain couples TRBV18 to TRBJ2-1, with a weak D call TRBD1 (5 bases). Germline CDR1 is KGHSH and CDR2 is LQKENI. This CDR3 comprises 14 residues. V was clipped by 5 bases and J by 5 bases, with 13 bases between them. Here the CDR3 reads CASSGQGRNNEQFF. Here the CDR3 DNA reads TGTGCCAGCTCAGGCCAGGGTCGGAACAATGAGCAGTTCTTC.

V and J are TRBV7-9 and TRBJ2-1; no firm D call. The CDR3 loop spans 11 amino acids. Per the germline V gene, CDR1 is SEHNR and CDR2 is FQNEAQ (reference sequence). Trimming stripped 5 bases from V and 6 bases from J, with 5 bases between. The CDR3 sequence: CASSLSNEQFF. The CDR3 nucleotides read TGTGCCAGCAGCCTGTCCAATGAGCAGTTCTTC. Variable domain in full (rest from reference TRBV7-9 and TRBJ2-1): DTGVSQNPRHKITKRGQNVTFRCDPISEHNRLYWYRQTLGQGPEFLTYFQNEAQLEKSRLLSDRFSAERPKGSFSTLEIQRTEQGDSAMYLCASSLSNEQFFGPGTRLTVL.

The rearrangement links TRBV11-2 to TRBJ2-7; 8 bases fit TRBD1. The germline V gene has CDR1 SGHAT and CDR2 FQNNGV. V was pared by 1 base and J by 6 bases, with 8 bases of the junction left unmatched. This CDR3 is built from 15 residues. The DNA for the CDR3 is TGTGCCAGCAGCTTAGTTCAGGGGGCATCGGGCGAGCAGTACTTC. Its translation: CASSLVQGASGEQYF.